This T cell receptor (beta chain) came from a study of OX40 agonist ivuxolimab in advanced cancers. The CDR3 length is 17 residues. V was clipped by 5 bases and J by 0 bases; unmatched bases: 7. Germline V CDR1 and CDR2: SGHAT, FQNNGV. Assay used: immunoSEQ multiplex PCR; TCRdb lists only in-frame clones, some missing. The sample shows under 40,000 clones, 84% of them seen only once. The sequence was obtained from an adult with an advanced solid tumor such as melanoma, head and neck, liver or kidney cancer. Source: CD4+ or CD8+ T cells sorted from blood, taken in a trial of the OX40 agonist ivuxolimab. The chain combines TRBV11-2 with TRBJ2-1; TRBD2 matches 10 bases. The CDR3 coding sequence is TGTGCCAGCAGCGCCTGGACTAGCGGATTCTCCTACAATGAGCAGTTCTTC. This translates into CASSAWTSGFSYNEQFF.